These 18 T cell receptor beta chains originate from one sample sequenced in a study of T cell repertoires in cytomegalovirus infection. TCRdb reprocessed the reads via MiXCR and lists one record per CDR3 protein. The sample lists hundreds of thousands of distinct CDR3 sequences, 42% occurring once. Their recognized antigens are unknown. Source: cultured PBMCs, taken from culture after CMV antigen stimulation. Receptors originate from a human donor in good health (CMV status not recorded). Some clones in this sample may be carry-over from other donors' samples.

V gene TRBV18 combines with J gene TRBJ1-4; D is unresolved. Trimming removed 3 bases at V and 6 bases at J, with 8 bases between. Germline V gene data show CDR1 as KGHSH and CDR2 as LQKENI. CDR3 length: 13 amino acids. The CDR3 nucleotides read TGTGCCAGCTCACCCCGGAGGGATGAAAAACTGTTTTTT. This encodes CASSPRRDEKLFF.

This clonotype has just one count. The chain uses TRBV25-1 and TRBJ1-3; D possibly corresponds to TRBD1 (5 bases). Germline V gene data show CDR1 as MGHDK and CDR2 as SYGVNS. V lost 4 bases and J lost 2, with 12 bases in between. The CDR3 spans 15 residues. CDR3 nucleotides: TGTGCCAGCAGTGGCCATGAAGGGGCTGGAAACACCATATATTTT. Translation gives CASSGHEGAGNTIYF.

The chain carries TRBV7-6 and TRBJ2-5; D perhaps matches TRBD1 (6 bases). V was trimmed by 5 bases and J by 0 bases, leaving 10 bases between them. The CDR3 has 14 amino acids. Per germline, CDR1 SGHVS and CDR2 FNYEAQ. DNA for the CDR3: TGTGCCAGCAGCGGTTACAGGGACCAAGAGACCCAGTACTTC. Protein sequence: CASSGYRDQETQYF.

The chain links TRBV6-4 to TRBJ2-1; a possible D gene is TRBD1 (5 bases). Trimming removed 5 bases from V and 4 bases from J, with 15 bases in between. This CDR3 has 15 residues. Germline lookup yields CDR1 MRHNA and CDR2 SNTAGT. The CDR3 spells CASSYADTGYNEQFF. CDR3 nucleotide sequence: TGTGCCAGCAGTTATGCGGACACGGGTTACAATGAGCAGTTCTTC.

This clonotype was seen more than once but under ten times. The rearrangement links TRBV4-1 to TRBJ2-5, with a weak D call TRBD2 (5 bases). The CDR3 covers 14 residues. V was pared by 4 bases and J by 5 bases, with 14 bases between. Germline assignment: CDR1 MGHRA and CDR2 YSYEKL. The DNA of the CDR3 is TGCGCCAGCAGCCTGACCATCCGGAGGGAGACCCAGTACTTC. Translating it yields CASSLTIRRETQYF.

This clonotype has only a few counts. The rearrangement links TRBV6-1 to TRBJ2-7; no clear D. The CDR3 is made up of 11 amino acids. Per germline, CDR1 MNHNS and CDR2 SASEGT. Trimming cost V 2 bases and J 3 bases, with 2 bases left between them. The CDR3 sequence: CASSENYEQYF. CDR3 nucleotides: TGTGCCAGCAGTGAAAACTACGAGCAGTACTTC.

This clonotype was seen a few times. J is TRBJ2-5 and V is TRBV27; 9 nucleotides agree with TRBD2. CDR3 length: 16 amino acids. The V segment lost 5 bases and the J segment 2 bases; nucleotides outside the gene matches: 9. The germline gives CDR1 MNHEY, CDR2 SMNVEV (reference sequence). CDR3 nucleotides: TGTGCCAGCAGTCAACTAGCGGGTAGCATTCAAGAGACCCAGTACTTC. Protein product: CASSQLAGSIQETQYF.

The table lists this clonotype with a few counts. The chain combines TRBV12-3 or TRBV12-4 with TRBJ1-1; D gene uncertain. This CDR3 is built from 13 residues. V was cut by 5 bases and J by 5 bases, with 12 bases left in between. CDR3 bases: TGTGCCAGCAGTGAGATTACGGCGACTGAAGCTTTCTTT. Protein: CASSEITATEAFF.

The CDR3 nucleotides are TGCGCCAGCAGCCATCCGGGACAGGGCTATGGCTACACCTTC. Amino acid sequence: CASSHPGQGYGYTF. The chain employs TRBV4-1 and TRBJ1-2; 9 positions match TRBD1. The germline V gene encodes CDR1 MGHRA and CDR2 YSYEKL. The V and J ends lost 3 bases and 4 bases, in that order; junction bases with no gene match: 3. CDR3 length equals 14 residues.

This clonotype was counted a few times. The V call is TRBV7-4, the J call TRBJ2-5, with a tentative D call TRBD2 (5 bases). Germline-derived CDR1 and CDR2 are SGHVT and SQSDAQ. With 2 bases removed from V and 0 bases from J, the gap between germline ends came to 13 bases. This CDR3 region has 16 residues. CDR3 protein: CASSLIASRYQETQYF. CDR3 in DNA: TGTGCCAGCAGCTTAATTGCTAGCAGGTACCAAGAGACCCAGTACTTC.

Remarks on this clonotype: The junction does not match germline at one end; this may be a read error. V usage is TRBV12-3 or TRBV12-4 and J usage is TRBJ1-1, with unresolved D. This CDR3 region has 14 residues. CDR3 coding DNA: TGTGCCAGCAGTTTAGCCCTAGTGAAAACTGAAGCTTTCTTT. It specifies CASSLALVKTEAFF.

This chain links TRBV7-4 with TRBJ2-5, with a possible D match to TRBD2 (7 bases). This CDR3 is built from 15 residues. Trimming removed 3 bases at V and 5 bases at J, with 16 bases between. Germline loops: CDR1 SGHVT, CDR2 SQSDAQ. This CDR3 reads CASSFRGGAPETQYF. The CDR3 bases are TGTGCCAGCAGCTTTAGAGGGGGGGCCCCCGAGACCCAGTACTTC.

This clonotype was seen more than once but under ten times. The chain has TRBV2 and TRBJ2-7; TRBD2 is a possible D gene (5 bases). V lost 4 bases and J lost 4, with 14 bases in between. The V gene's germline CDR1 is SNHLY and CDR2 FYNNEI. The CDR3 length is 14 residues. The CDR3 region is CASSVGRLLYEQYF. The CDR3 bases are TGTGCCAGCAGTGTCGGCAGACTATTATACGAGCAGTACTTC.

The rearrangement uses TRBV7-8 and TRBJ2-5, with a tentative D call TRBD1 (5 bases). This CDR3 comprises 13 residues. Deletions cut 5 bases from V and 3 bases from J, with 10 bases between. Germline V lookup: CDR1 SGHVS, CDR2 FQNEAQ. CDR3 coding DNA: TGTGCCAGCAGCCCCGACAGAAAAGAGACCCAGTACTTC. This codes for CASSPDRKETQYF.

The chain joins TRBV12-3 or TRBV12-4 to TRBJ2-6; D gene unclear. The CDR3 spans 18 residues. V was clipped by 3 bases and J by 0 bases, with 15 bases between them. Here the CDR3 reads CASSLGRHHPSGANVLTF. The CDR3 nucleotides are TGTGCCAGCAGTTTGGGCAGGCATCACCCCTCTGGGGCCAACGTCCTGACTTTC.

This clonotype appeared a few times. J is TRBJ2-7 and V is TRBV7-2; maybe TRBD2 (6 bases). Trimming stripped 1 base from V and 3 bases from J, with 13 bases between. The CDR3 contains 15 residues. Germline V CDR1 and CDR2: SGHTA, FQGNSA. DNA of the CDR3: TGTGCCAGCAGCTTAGTGGGGGGTGGGTACTACGAGCAGTACTTC. Protein sequence: CASSLVGGGYYEQYF.

This clonotype has ten or more counts. The chain carries TRBV7-2 and TRBJ1-2; 9 bases fit TRBD1. This CDR3 contains 18 residues. CDR1 and CDR2 (germline): SGHTA, FQGNSA. V was pared by 5 bases and J by 4 bases, with 17 bases of the junction left unmatched. CDR3 protein: CASSPRNRGLLEGYGYTF. CDR3 nucleotides: TGTGCCAGCAGCCCCCGGAACAGGGGGCTTTTAGAGGGCTATGGCTACACCTTC.

This clonotype has just a few counts. The chain joins TRBV7-9 to TRBJ2-5; 7 bases agree with TRBD2. In germline, CDR1 is SEHNR, CDR2 FQNEAQ (reference sequence). J was trimmed by 3 bases and V by 4 bases; bases with no gene match: 8. The CDR3 runs to 15 residues. The CDR3 protein is CASSSIGGSEETQYF. DNA for the CDR3: TGTGCCAGCAGCTCCATCGGGGGGTCCGAAGAGACCCAGTACTTC. The complete variable domain, with remaining parts taken from reference TRBV7-9 and TRBJ2-5, reads DTGVSQNPRHKITKRGQNVTFRCDPISEHNRLYWYRQTLGQGPEFLTYFQNEAQLEKSRLLSDRFSAERPKGSFSTLEIQRTEQGDSAMYLCASSSIGGSEETQYFGPGTRLLVL.